A single sample is the source of the 7 T cell receptor beta chains below, sequenced in a study of cytomegalovirus exposure and HLA in healthy donors. PCR amplification relied on 60 Vbeta primers (plus 13 Jbeta primers). Profiled with immunoSEQ multiplex PCR; TCRdb holds only in-frame clones, not every one. The sample has 200,000 to 250,000 clones; 60% to 80% are singletons. The sequenced sample consisted of PBMCs. The receptors were sampled from a woman under 40 in good health and CMV-seronegative.

The chain joins TRBV28 to TRBJ2-7, with 9 bases identical to TRBD1. V was clipped by 11 bases and J by 3 bases; unmatched bases: 8. The CDR3 extends over 13 amino acids. CDR1 MDHEN and CDR2 SYDVKM come from the germline V gene. The CDR3 DNA is TGTGCCGTACAGGGGGCGCAATTCTACGAGCAGTACTTC. Its translation is CAVQGAQFYEQYF.

The chain links TRBV5-1 to TRBJ2-5; 8 positions match TRBD1. CDR3 length: 13 residues. J was trimmed by 4 bases and V by 5 bases; bases with no gene match: 4. From germline, CDR1 is SGHRS and CDR2 YFSETQ. The CDR3 sequence is CASSLTGGETQYF. CDR3 coding DNA: TGCGCCAGCAGTCTTACAGGGGGAGAGACCCAGTACTTC.

The rearrangement links TRBV7-9 to TRBJ1-5; 7 bases match TRBD1. Trimming cost V 5 bases and J 5 bases; bases outside gene matches: 9. Germline CDR1 reads SEHNR; CDR2 reads FQNEAQ (reference sequence). The CDR3 has 15 amino acids. This CDR3 reads CASSRGGTVDQPQHF. The DNA of the CDR3 is TGTGCCAGCAGCCGAGGCGGGACAGTTGATCAGCCCCAGCATTTT.

The chain joins TRBV12-1 to TRBJ2-3; the table's TRBD2 call for D was not verified on the DNA. TRBV12-1 is a recognized pseudogene. The CDR3 sequence is 15 residues long. DNA of the CDR3: TGTGCCAGCAGCTGTTTCGGGACTCAAGGAGATACGCAGTATTTT. Translation gives CASSCFGTQGDTQYF.

The chain has TRBV4-1 and TRBJ2-1; 7 nucleotides line up with TRBD2. With V trimmed by 4 bases and J by 0 bases, 6 bases remained unmatched. Germline values: CDR1 MGHRA, CDR2 YSYEKL. This CDR3 comprises 16 residues. The chain's CDR3 is CASSPGTTRSYNEQFF. In nucleotides, the CDR3 is TGCGCCAGCAGCCCTGGGACTACCCGCTCCTACAATGAGCAGTTCTTC.

The rearrangement uses TRBV5-1 and TRBJ1-2, with D perhaps TRBD1 (5 bases). With 0 bases removed from V and 0 bases from J, the gap between germline ends came to 9 bases. The CDR3 is made up of 15 amino acids. CDR1 is SGHRS, CDR2 YFSETQ, per germline. For the CDR3, the DNA is TGCGCCAGCAGCTTGGGACAGCCTTCTAACTATGGCTACACCTTC. As protein: CASSLGQPSNYGYTF.

On this clone itself: The sample holds other DNA sequences that translate to the same CDR3. This rearrangement joins TRBV27 to TRBJ2-5, with D perhaps matching TRBD1 (5 bases). Germline values: CDR1 MNHEY, CDR2 SMNVEV (reference sequence). The CDR3 has 14 amino acids. Deletions cut 5 bases from V and 5 bases from J, with 15 bases between. The CDR3 region is CASSPRQSWETQYF. The DNA for the CDR3 is TGTGCCAGCAGTCCGCGACAGTCCTGGGAGACCCAGTACTTC.